The sequence of this T cell receptor (beta chain) was determined in a study of OX40 agonist ivuxolimab in advanced cancers. In the study overall: The dose-escalation group included hepatocellular carcinoma, melanoma, renal cell carcinoma and head and neck cancer. The mean age was approximately 60 years, ranging from roughly 23 to 80, with under 90% of participants male. Past anti-PD-1, anti-PD-L1 or anti-CTLA-4 therapy was accepted, and roughly 38% had received some.

Clones were sequenced by immunoSEQ multiplex PCR, and TCRdb holds only the in-frame ones, with some missing. The table lists fewer than 85,000 clones, 86% of them singletons, with over 0.9% in the top ten. The CDR3 runs 13 residues. V was trimmed by 3 bases and J by 1 base, leaving 6 bases between them. CDR1 and CDR2 from the germline V gene are MNHEY and SMNVEV (reference sequence). The sample was CD4+ or CD8+ T cells sorted from blood, taken in a trial of the OX40 agonist ivuxolimab. This TCR derives from an adult with an advanced solid tumor such as melanoma, head and neck, liver or kidney cancer. V and J are TRBV27 and TRBJ1-1, with D possibly TRBD1 on 5 matching bases. For the CDR3, the DNA is TGTGCCAGCAGTTTTGGACAGAACACTGAAGCTTTCTTT. Encoded protein: CASSFGQNTEAFF.